These 30 T cell receptor beta chains were sequenced from one sample in a study of blood T cell repertoires in COVID-19. Using immunoSEQ multiplex PCR, the repertoire was profiled, and TCRdb retains in-frame clones only, with some absent. The sample has approximately 38,000 clones, around 90% seen once. What was sequenced was peripheral blood. These receptors originate from a woman in her seventies with active COVID-19.

J is TRBJ1-6 and V is TRBV4-1, with D uncertain. The CDR3 is made up of 16 amino acids. V shed 1 base and J shed 5 bases, with 12 bases lying between them. The V gene's germline CDR1 is MGHRA and CDR2 YSYEKL. CDR3 in amino acids: CASSQVPARDNSPLHF. The CDR3 bases are TGCGCCAGCAGCCAAGTCCCGGCCCGGGATAATTCACCCCTCCACTTT.

This chain links TRBV4-2 with TRBJ1-1, with D possibly being TRBD1 (5 bases). Germline CDR1 LGHNA, CDR2 YNFKEQ. CDR3 length equals 13 residues. V lost 4 bases and J lost 4, with 10 bases in between. The CDR3 nucleotides are TGTGCCAGCAGCCCTTACGGGGGCACTGAAGCTTTCTTT. It is translated as CASSPYGGTEAFF.

The genes are TRBV7-8 and TRBJ2-1; 12 bases are shared with TRBD2. CDR3 length: 15 amino acids. The germline V gene encodes CDR1 SGHVS and CDR2 FQNEAQ. The junction had 5 bases not matched to a gene; V was cut back by 4 bases and J by 7 bases. The CDR3 spells CASSSLAGGSNEQFF. The CDR3 coding sequence is TGTGCCAGCAGCTCACTAGCGGGGGGCTCAAATGAGCAGTTCTTC.

The chain has TRBV9 and TRBJ2-2, with a tentative D call TRBD2 (7 bases). Per the germline V gene, CDR1 is SGDLS and CDR2 is YYNGEE. The ends were cut back, 1 base at V and 1 base at J, with 17 bases in the middle. The CDR3 consists of 18 residues. The CDR3 sequence is CASSVTSVGGVNTGELFF. The CDR3 region has the DNA TGTGCCAGCAGCGTAACGTCTGTAGGGGGGGTGAACACCGGGGAGCTGTTTTTT. The variable domain in full, completed from reference TRBV9 and TRBJ2-2, reads DSGVTQTPKHLITATGQRVTLRCSPRSGDLSVYWYQQSLDQGLQFLIQYYNGEERAKGNILERFSAQQFPDLHSELNLSSLELGDSALYFCASSVTSVGGVNTGELFFGEGSRLTVL.

J is TRBJ2-1 and V is TRBV5-4; a weak D match, TRBD2 (5 bases). Germline V gene sequence: CDR1 SGHNT, CDR2 YYREEE (reference sequence). V lost 4 bases and J lost 2, with 19 bases in between. The CDR3 covers 17 residues. The CDR3 sequence is CASSRDKDRGAYNEQFF. CDR3 nucleotide sequence: TGTGCCAGCAGCCGGGATAAGGATAGAGGCGCCTACAATGAGCAGTTCTTC.

The chain recombines TRBV18 with TRBJ2-7, with D tentatively TRBD2 (6 bases). V gave up 5 bases and J gave up 0 bases, with 14 bases separating them. This CDR3 spans 15 amino acids. Germline CDR1 is KGHSH and CDR2 is LQKENI. CDR3 protein: CASSSSAGSSYEQYF. In DNA, the CDR3 is TGTGCCAGCTCATCTTCGGCGGGATCCTCCTACGAGCAGTACTTC.

The V gene is TRBV6-2 or TRBV6-3, the J gene TRBJ2-2; no definite D call. V shed 2 bases and J shed 1 base, with 2 bases lying between them. The CDR3 contains 13 residues. Germline V CDR1 and CDR2: MNHEY, SVGEGT. The CDR3 coding sequence is TGTGCCAGCAGTTACCAGAACACCGGGGAGCTGTTTTTT. This sequence encodes CASSYQNTGELFF.

This sequence joins TRBV9 and TRBJ2-3; maybe TRBD2 (5 bases). Trimming stripped 1 base from V and 12 bases from J, with 12 bases between. The CDR3 contains 12 residues. Per germline, CDR1 SGDLS and CDR2 YYNGEE. CDR3 DNA sequence: TGTGCCAGCAGCGTACCCGGGAACCCCCAGTATTTT. This codes for CASSVPGNPQYF.

The V and J genes are TRBV10-3 and TRBJ2-5, with a possible D match to TRBD2 (6 bases). Trimming took off 3 bases at V and 7 bases at J, with 12 bases between the two ends. This CDR3 is built from 13 residues. Germline lookup yields CDR1 ENHRY and CDR2 SYGVKD. The CDR3 DNA follows: TGTGCCATCAGTGACGGGGGAGTAGGGACCCAGTACTTC. Residues: CAISDGGVGTQYF.

This clone was recorded only once. The rearrangement joins TRBV7-2 to TRBJ1-5; D unresolved. Germline V gene sequence: CDR1 SGHTA, CDR2 FQGNSA. Trimming left V 4 bases short and J 5 bases short, with 9 bases between. The CDR3 runs to 13 residues. CDR3: CASSSRRDQPQHF. The CDR3, as DNA: TGTGCCAGCAGCTCCCGCCGGGATCAGCCCCAGCATTTT.

The J gene is TRBJ2-3, the V gene TRBV7-3, with 11 bases identical to TRBD2. Germline CDR1 reads SGHTA; CDR2 reads FQGTGA. V shed 5 bases, J shed 0 bases, and the junction held 19 bases outside the gene matches. CDR3 length equals 21 residues. DNA of the CDR3: TGTGCCAGCAGCCCCCTGCCCCGTCCTAGCGGGGGGTTCCGGAGCACAGATACGCAGTATTTT. This sequence encodes CASSPLPRPSGGFRSTDTQYF.

The rearrangement joins TRBV6-5 to TRBJ1-5; D is perhaps TRBD1 (5 bases). In germline, CDR1 is MNHEY, CDR2 SVGAGI. V dropped 11 bases and J dropped 7 bases, with 9 bases sitting between them. The length of the CDR3 is 10 residues. CDR3 nucleotide sequence: TGTGCCTTCTGGGGCCAGCCCCAGCATTTT. Its protein product is CAFWGQPQHF.

J is TRBJ1-4 and V is TRBV6-2 or TRBV6-3, with a possible D match to TRBD1 (6 bases). Trimming took 6 bases from V and 7 from J, leaving 15 bases between them. The CDR3 has 14 amino acids. Germline-derived CDR1 and CDR2 are MNHEY and SVGEGT. The CDR3 region is CASSPGTRSEKLFF. CDR3 sequence (DNA): TGTGCCAGCAGCCCCGGGACACGGAGTGAAAAACTGTTTTTT.

V gene TRBV19 combines with J gene TRBJ2-7; 7 bases line up with TRBD2. The CDR3 spans 15 residues. V was clipped by 8 bases and J by 1 base; unmatched bases: 11. From germline, CDR1 is LNHDA and CDR2 SQIVND (reference sequence). The CDR3 is CASQTSRGTSYEQYF. CDR3 nucleotides: TGTGCCAGTCAGACTAGCAGAGGAACTTCCTACGAGCAGTACTTC.

The chain carries TRBV3-1 (or the pseudogene TRBV3-2) and TRBJ1-3, with D perhaps TRBD1 (6 bases). In germline, CDR1 is LGHDT, CDR2 YNNKEL (reference sequence). V was cut by 3 bases and J by 2 bases, with 29 bases left in between. The CDR3 has 21 residues. DNA for the CDR3: TGTGCCAGCAGCCACAAGTCACCTGTCCCCCATAACAGGGCGCCTGGAAACACCATATATTTT. Protein sequence: CASSHKSPVPHNRAPGNTIYF.

This chain joins TRBV18 and TRBJ2-5; D is possibly TRBD2 (6 bases). The CDR3 totals 15 residues. Germline CDR1 KGHSH, CDR2 LQKENI. Trimming stripped 3 bases from V and 4 bases from J, with 15 bases between. DNA for the CDR3: TGTGCCAGCTCACCGGCAGGGTCCGGGGGAGAGACCCAGTACTTC. As protein: CASSPAGSGGETQYF.

This clone was detected once. V usage is TRBV4-2 and J usage is TRBJ2-7; TRBD1 matches at 10 bases. V dropped 4 bases and J dropped 4; count of bases not matched to a gene: 7. CDR3 size: 15 residues. CDR1 is LGHNA, CDR2 YNFKEQ, per germline. This chain's CDR3 is CASSLGTGVAYEQYF. In nucleotides, the CDR3 is TGTGCCAGCAGCCTGGGGACAGGGGTTGCGTACGAGCAGTACTTC.

The V and J genes are TRBV10-3 and TRBJ1-6; 12 positions match TRBD1. The trim removed 0 bases at V and 6 bases at J, leaving 3 bases unmatched. CDR3 length: 17 residues. Germline V gene sequence: CDR1 ENHRY, CDR2 SYGVKD. The CDR3 loop reads CAISESGGQGANSPLHF. DNA for the CDR3: TGTGCCATCAGTGAGTCGGGGGGACAGGGGGCTAATTCACCCCTCCACTTT.

J is TRBJ2-7 and V is TRBV6-5; a possible D gene is TRBD1 (6 bases). The germline gives CDR1 MNHEY, CDR2 SVGAGI. Trimming left V 3 bases short and J 2 bases short, with 11 bases between. The CDR3 has 14 amino acids. Written as DNA, the CDR3 is TGTGCCAGCAGTTATCAGGGGTCTACCTACGAGCAGTACTTC. Translating gives CASSYQGSTYEQYF.

The chain uses TRBV7-6 and TRBJ2-3; D unclear. This CDR3 region has 13 residues. Germline CDR1 is SGHVS and CDR2 is FNYEAQ. V lost 5 bases and J 4 bases, leaving 10 bases between the germline ends. Written as DNA, the CDR3 is TGTGCCAGCAGCCCTCGACTTGCAGATACGCAGTATTTT. Translation gives CASSPRLADTQYF. Supplemented by reference TRBV7-6 and TRBJ2-3, the full variable domain reads GAGVSQSPRYKVTKRGQDVALRCDPISGHVSLYWYRQALGQGPEFLTYFNYEAQQDKSGLPNDRFSAERPEGSISTLTIQRTEQRDSAMYRCASSPRLADTQYFGPGTRLTVL.

The DNA of the CDR3 is TGTGCCAGCAGCCTCGGGGGGGGTTCAGGTACGCAGTATTTT. The encoded protein is CASSLGGGSGTQYF. This sequence joins TRBV7-8 and TRBJ2-3; 8 bases are shared with TRBD2. The CDR3 has 14 residues. Germline V gives CDR1 SGHVS, CDR2 FQNEAQ. V was clipped by 5 bases and J by 8 bases; unmatched bases: 9.

The rearrangement joins TRBV10-1 to TRBJ2-2; D gene unclear. Germline V gene lookup returns CDR1 WNHNN and CDR2 SYGVQD (reference sequence). V was trimmed by 2 bases and J by 3 bases, leaving 7 bases between them. This CDR3 contains 14 residues. DNA for the CDR3: TGCGCCAGCAGTGAGAACCCGGACACCGGGGAGCTGTTTTTT. Its protein product is CASSENPDTGELFF.

The chain recombines TRBV20-1 with TRBJ1-1; 7 nucleotides align to TRBD1. Germline CDR1 DFQATT, CDR2 SNEGSKA (reference sequence). CDR3 length: 11 residues. The CDR3 loop is CGTVMNTEAFF. In DNA form, the CDR3 reads TGCGGGACAGTCATGAACACTGAAGCTTTCTTT.

This clone has just one count. This chain uses TRBV5-3 with TRBJ1-3; 7 bases line up with TRBD1. TRBV5-3 has ORF status, its function being uncertain. After removal of 8 bases from V and 1 base from J, the junction contained 3 bases not matched to a gene. The CDR3 has 13 amino acids. The CDR3 region is CARAGGSGNTIYF. DNA of the CDR3: TGTGCCAGGGCAGGGGGGTCTGGAAACACCATATATTTT.

The chain's CDR3 is CASSEGPTGGQTQYF. CDR3 DNA: TGTGCCAGCAGTGAAGGGCCGACTGGAGGGCAGACCCAGTACTTC. The rearrangement joins TRBV2 to TRBJ2-5, with D maybe TRBD2 (6 bases). V was pared by 1 base and J by 6 bases, with 15 bases between. The CDR3 totals 15 residues. CDR1 is SNHLY, CDR2 FYNNEI, per germline.

This CDR3 reads CASSPRPGGDTDTQYF. The DNA for the CDR3 is TGCGCCAGCAGCCCTAGACCGGGGGGCGACACAGATACGCAGTATTTT. The chain recombines TRBV5-1 with TRBJ2-3; D perhaps matches TRBD2 (7 bases). This CDR3 is 16 amino acids long. Germline lookup yields CDR1 SGHRS and CDR2 YFSETQ. Trimming took off 4 bases at V and 2 bases at J, with 17 bases between the two ends.

This chain connects TRBV7-3 to TRBJ2-5, with a weak D call TRBD2 (7 bases). V lost 5 bases and J lost 5, with 12 bases in between. The CDR3 sequence is 13 residues long. Germline CDR1 SGHTA, CDR2 FQGTGA. DNA of the CDR3: TGTGCCAGCAGCCCGGGGGGCCCTGAGACCCAGTACTTC. Translation gives CASSPGGPETQYF.

This chain joins TRBV7-9 and TRBJ2-1, with 10 bases matching TRBD2. The CDR3 extends over 17 amino acids. CDR1 and CDR2 from the germline V gene are SEHNR and FQNEAQ (reference sequence). J was trimmed by 2 bases and V by 7 bases; bases with no gene match: 11. The CDR3 loop is CASTPGPSGGPYNEQFF. The CDR3 DNA reads TGTGCCAGCACCCCAGGCCCTAGCGGGGGACCCTACAATGAGCAGTTCTTC.

This chain connects TRBV5-6 to TRBJ2-7; D gene unclear. The CDR3 consists of 13 residues. Germline V lookup: CDR1 SGHDT, CDR2 YYEEEE. Trimming shortened V by 0 bases and J by 5 bases, and 9 bases separated the two germline ends. The CDR3 loop is CASSLVGSNEQYF. Here the CDR3 DNA reads TGTGCCAGCAGCTTGGTGGGCAGCAACGAGCAGTACTTC. Complete variable domain (other parts from reference TRBV5-6 and TRBJ2-7): DAGVTQSPTHLIKTRGQQVTLRCSPKSGHDTVSWYQQALGQGPQFIFQYYEEEERQRGNFPDRFSGHQFPNYSSELNVNALLLGDSALYLCASSLVGSNEQYFGPGTRLTVT.

Comments on this clone: Germline is not matched at one junction end, which may reflect a read error. The chain has TRBV7-7 and TRBJ1-1, with D uncertain. This CDR3 contains 16 residues. Germline V gene sequence: CDR1 SSHAT, CDR2 FNYEAQ (reference sequence). The CDR3 region is CASSSHARGADTEAFF. Written as DNA, the CDR3 is TGTGCTAGCAGCTCACACGCCCGGGGAGCGGACACTGAAGCTTTCTTT.